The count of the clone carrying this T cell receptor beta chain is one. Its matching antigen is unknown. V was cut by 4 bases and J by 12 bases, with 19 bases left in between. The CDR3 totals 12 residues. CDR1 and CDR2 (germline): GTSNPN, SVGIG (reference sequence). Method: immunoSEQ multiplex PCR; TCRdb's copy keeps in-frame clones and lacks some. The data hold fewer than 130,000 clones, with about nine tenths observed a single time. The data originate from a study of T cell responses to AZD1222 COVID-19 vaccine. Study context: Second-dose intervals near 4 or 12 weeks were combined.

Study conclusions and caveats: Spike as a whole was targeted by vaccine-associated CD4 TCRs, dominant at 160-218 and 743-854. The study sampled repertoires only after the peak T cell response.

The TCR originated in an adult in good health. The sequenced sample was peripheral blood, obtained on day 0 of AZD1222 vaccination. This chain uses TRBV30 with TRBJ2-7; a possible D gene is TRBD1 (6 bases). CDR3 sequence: CAWTRGRGTMYF. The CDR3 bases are TGTGCCTGGACCCGAGGCAGGGGCACAATGTACTTC.